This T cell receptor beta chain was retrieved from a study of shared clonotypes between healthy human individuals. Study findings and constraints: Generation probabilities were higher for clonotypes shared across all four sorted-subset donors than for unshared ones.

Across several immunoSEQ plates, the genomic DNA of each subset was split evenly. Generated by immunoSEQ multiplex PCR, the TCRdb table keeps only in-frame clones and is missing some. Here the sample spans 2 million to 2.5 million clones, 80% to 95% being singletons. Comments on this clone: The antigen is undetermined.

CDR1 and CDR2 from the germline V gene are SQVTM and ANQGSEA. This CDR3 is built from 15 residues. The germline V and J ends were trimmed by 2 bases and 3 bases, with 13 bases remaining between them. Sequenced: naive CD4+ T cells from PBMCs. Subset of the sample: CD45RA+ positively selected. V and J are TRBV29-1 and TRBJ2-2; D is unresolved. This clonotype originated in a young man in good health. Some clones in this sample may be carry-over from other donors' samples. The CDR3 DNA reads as TGCAGCGTTGAACGACTGCCCGTCGACACCGGGGAGCTGTTTTTT. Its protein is CSVERLPVDTGELFF.